The text below deals with one TCR beta chain. This specimen comes from a study of human T cells and chemical hapten exposure. Indicated time point: patch test 3, about 24 weeks after DPC sensitization. Stated treatment: therapeutic diphenylcyclopropenone sensitization with weekly scalp DPC. TCRdb redid the calling of the RACE reads with MiXCR, one entry per CDR3 protein. Of around 85,000 distinct CDR3 sequences detected, approximately 12% appear once; the ten largest clones hold 4.5% to 6%. CDR1 is SQVTM and CDR2 is ANQGSEA in the germline V gene. The CDR3 length is 10 residues. Between the trimmed V and J ends, which lost 6 bases and 3 bases, there was a span of 5 bases.

The sample consisted of whole blood, taken in connection with sensitization to the hapten diphenylcyclopropenone (DPC). The TCR was taken from a woman between 50 and 59 years old with alopecia areata. Some clones in this sample may be carry-over from other donors' samples. The chain couples TRBV29-1 to TRBJ1-2; D gene unclear. This chain's CDR3 is CSVRDYGYTF. The DNA of the CDR3 is TGCAGCGTGAGAGACTATGGCTACACCTTC.